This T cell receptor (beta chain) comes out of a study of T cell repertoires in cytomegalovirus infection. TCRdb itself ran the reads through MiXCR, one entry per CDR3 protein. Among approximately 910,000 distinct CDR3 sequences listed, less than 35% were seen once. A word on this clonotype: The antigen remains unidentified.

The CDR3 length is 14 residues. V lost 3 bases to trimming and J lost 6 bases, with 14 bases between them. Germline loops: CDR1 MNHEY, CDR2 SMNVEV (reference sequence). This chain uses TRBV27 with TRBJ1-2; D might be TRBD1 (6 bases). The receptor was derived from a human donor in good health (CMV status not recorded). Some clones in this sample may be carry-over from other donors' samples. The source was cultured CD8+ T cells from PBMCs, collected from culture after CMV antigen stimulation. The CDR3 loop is CASSFGNRVDGYTF. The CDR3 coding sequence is TGTGCCAGCAGTTTTGGAAACAGGGTGGATGGCTACACCTTC.